The source of this T cell receptor (beta chain) is a study of blood T cell repertoires in COVID-19. Study-wide context: Acute-phase and convalescent COVID-19 samples originated in the United States, Italy and Spain. Sources were T cells, B-cell-depleted T cells, or PBMCs; the material itself was cDNA or gDNA.

V lost 4 bases to trimming and J lost 4 bases; unmatched junction nucleotides: 7. The CDR3 contains 15 residues. The germline gives CDR1 SQVTM, CDR2 ANQGSEA. Authors' processing steps: For nucleated cells, counts were estimated from reference gene primer amplification. Data came from immunoSEQ multiplex PCR; TCRdb stores just in-frame clones and leaves some out. For V, J and clone size, that table is used; D and trimming come from the DNA. The sample has some 140,000 clones; around 83% are singletons. The rearrangement uses TRBV29-1 and TRBJ2-7; 13 bases are a match to TRBD2. This sequence originates from an elderly woman with acute or convalescent COVID-19. Material: peripheral blood. The CDR3 region has the DNA TGCAGCGTTGTACTAGCGGGGGGGCCTGGTTACGAGCAGTACTTC. Its protein product is CSVVLAGGPGYEQYF.